This T cell receptor (beta chain) was identified during a study of blood T cell repertoires in COVID-19. Clones were read by immunoSEQ multiplex PCR, and TCRdb kept only the in-frame ones, dropping some. In the table there are about 220,000 clones, approximately 90% of which are singletons. The J segment lost 2 bases and the V segment lost 8 bases, leaving 8 bases of the junction unmatched. This CDR3 is built from 15 residues. Germline lookup yields CDR1 SNHLY and CDR2 FYNNEI. This clone was seen more than once but under ten times. Sequencing was done on a sample of PBMCs or T cells enriched from blood (not recorded which). This clonotype was sampled from a woman aged 25 to 39 who had recovered from COVID-19. The chain links TRBV2 to TRBJ2-5; 10 bases line up with TRBD2. The CDR3: CASRRTSGLQETQYF. CDR3 bases: TGTGCCAGCCGTAGGACTAGCGGTTTACAAGAGACCCAGTACTTC.